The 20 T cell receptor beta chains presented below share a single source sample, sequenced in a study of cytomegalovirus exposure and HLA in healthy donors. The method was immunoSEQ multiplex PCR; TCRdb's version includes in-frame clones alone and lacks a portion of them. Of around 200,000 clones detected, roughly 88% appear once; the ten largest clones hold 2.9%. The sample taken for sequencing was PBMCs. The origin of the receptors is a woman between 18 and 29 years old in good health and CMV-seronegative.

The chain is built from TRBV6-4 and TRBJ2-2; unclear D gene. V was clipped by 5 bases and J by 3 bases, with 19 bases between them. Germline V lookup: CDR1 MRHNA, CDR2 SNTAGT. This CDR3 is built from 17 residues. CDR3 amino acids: CASSPNLVGGDTGELFF. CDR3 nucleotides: TGTGCCAGCAGTCCGAACCTGGTAGGCGGAGACACCGGGGAGCTGTTTTTT.

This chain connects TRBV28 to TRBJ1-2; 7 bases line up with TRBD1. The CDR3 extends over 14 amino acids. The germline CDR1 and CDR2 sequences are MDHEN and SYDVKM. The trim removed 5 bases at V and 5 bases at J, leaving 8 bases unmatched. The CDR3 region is CASSAFGTEYGYTF. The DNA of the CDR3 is TGTGCCAGCAGTGCCTTCGGGACAGAGTATGGCTACACCTTC.

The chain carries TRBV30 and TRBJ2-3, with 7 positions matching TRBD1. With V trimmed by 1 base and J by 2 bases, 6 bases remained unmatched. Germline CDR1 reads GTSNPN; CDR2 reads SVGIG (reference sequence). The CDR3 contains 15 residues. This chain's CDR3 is CAWSGGQATTDTQYF. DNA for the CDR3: TGTGCCTGGAGTGGAGGACAGGCGACCACAGATACGCAGTATTTT.

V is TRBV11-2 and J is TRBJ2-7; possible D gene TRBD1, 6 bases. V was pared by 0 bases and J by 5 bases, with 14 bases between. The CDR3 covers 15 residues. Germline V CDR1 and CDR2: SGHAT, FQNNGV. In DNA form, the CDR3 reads TGTGCCAGCAGCTTAGACCTCGGACAGACTCACGAGCAGTACTTC. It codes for CASSLDLGQTHEQYF.

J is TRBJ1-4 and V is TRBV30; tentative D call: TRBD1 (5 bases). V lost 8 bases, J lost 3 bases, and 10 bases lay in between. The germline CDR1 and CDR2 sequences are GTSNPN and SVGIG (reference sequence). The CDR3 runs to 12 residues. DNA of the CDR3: TGTGCCGGAAGGGGTTCTAATGAAAAACTGTTTTTT. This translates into CAGRGSNEKLFF.

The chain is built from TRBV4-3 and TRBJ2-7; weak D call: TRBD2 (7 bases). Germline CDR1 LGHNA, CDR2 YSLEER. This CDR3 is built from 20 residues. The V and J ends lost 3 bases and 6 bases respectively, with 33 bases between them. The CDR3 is CASSQNVKLAGAQGGGEQYF. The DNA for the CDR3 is TGCGCCAGCAGCCAGAATGTGAAACTGGCGGGAGCTCAGGGAGGGGGCGAGCAGTACTTC.

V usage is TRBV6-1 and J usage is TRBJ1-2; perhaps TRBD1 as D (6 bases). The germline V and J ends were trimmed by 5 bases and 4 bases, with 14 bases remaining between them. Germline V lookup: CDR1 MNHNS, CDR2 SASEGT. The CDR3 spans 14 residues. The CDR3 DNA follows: TGTGCCAGCAGTATCGGGGGAGGGGGCTATGGCTACACCTTC. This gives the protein CASSIGGGGYGYTF.

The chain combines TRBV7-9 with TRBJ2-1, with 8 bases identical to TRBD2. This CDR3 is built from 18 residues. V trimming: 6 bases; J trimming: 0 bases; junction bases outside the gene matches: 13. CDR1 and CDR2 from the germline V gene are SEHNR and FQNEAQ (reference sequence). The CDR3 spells CASSSSPGLDSSYNEQFF. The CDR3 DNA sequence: TGTGCCAGCAGTTCGTCTCCGGGACTAGACAGCTCCTACAATGAGCAGTTCTTC.

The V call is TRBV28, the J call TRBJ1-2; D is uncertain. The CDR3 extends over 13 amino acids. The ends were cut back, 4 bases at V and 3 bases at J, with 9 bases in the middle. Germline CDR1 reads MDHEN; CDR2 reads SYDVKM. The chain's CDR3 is CASSYLLYYGYTF. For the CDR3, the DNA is TGTGCCAGCAGTTATCTACTCTACTATGGCTACACCTTC.

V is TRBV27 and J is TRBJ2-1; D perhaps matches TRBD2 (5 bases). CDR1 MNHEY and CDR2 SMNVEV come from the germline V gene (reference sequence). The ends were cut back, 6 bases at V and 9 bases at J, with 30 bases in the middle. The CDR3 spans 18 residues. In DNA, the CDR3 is TGTGCCAGCAGGCAACTCCGGGATCCTTTAACCCGTGGTCTTGAGCAGTTCTTC. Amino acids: CASRQLRDPLTRGLEQFF.

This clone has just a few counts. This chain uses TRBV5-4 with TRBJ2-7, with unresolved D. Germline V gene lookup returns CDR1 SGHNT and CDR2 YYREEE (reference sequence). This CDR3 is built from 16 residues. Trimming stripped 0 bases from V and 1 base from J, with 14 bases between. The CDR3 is CASSLEAGSASYEQYF. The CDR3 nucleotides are TGTGCCAGCAGCTTGGAGGCAGGATCGGCTTCCTACGAGCAGTACTTC.

CDR3 in DNA: TGCGCCAGCAGCCAAGAGAGCGGCTCGGAACACACCTTC. Amino acid sequence: CASSQESGSEHTF. This chain connects TRBV4-3 to TRBJ1-2; D is uncertain. Germline CDR1 is LGHNA and CDR2 is YSLEER. The CDR3 sequence is 13 residues long. Trimming left V 0 bases short and J 12 bases short, with 14 bases between.

The CDR3 spells CASSELAGPDTQYF. CDR3 nucleotide sequence: TGTGCCAGCAGCGAACTGGCGGGACCAGATACGCAGTATTTT. J is TRBJ2-3 and V is TRBV2; D possibly corresponds to TRBD2 (6 bases). V was trimmed by 6 bases and J by 4 bases, leaving 14 bases between them. CDR1 SNHLY and CDR2 FYNNEI come from the germline V gene. This CDR3 has 14 amino acids.

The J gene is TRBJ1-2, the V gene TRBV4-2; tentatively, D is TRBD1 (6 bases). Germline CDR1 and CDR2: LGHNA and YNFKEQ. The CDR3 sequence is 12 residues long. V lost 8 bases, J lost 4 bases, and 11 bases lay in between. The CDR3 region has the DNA TGTGCCAGCGCCGACAGGAGCTATGGCTACACCTTC. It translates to CASADRSYGYTF.

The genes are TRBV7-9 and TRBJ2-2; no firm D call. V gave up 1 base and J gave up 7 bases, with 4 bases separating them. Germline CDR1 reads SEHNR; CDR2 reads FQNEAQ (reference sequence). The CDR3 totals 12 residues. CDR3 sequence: CASSLGNGELFF. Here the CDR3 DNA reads TGTGCCAGCAGCTTAGGTAACGGGGAGCTGTTTTTT.

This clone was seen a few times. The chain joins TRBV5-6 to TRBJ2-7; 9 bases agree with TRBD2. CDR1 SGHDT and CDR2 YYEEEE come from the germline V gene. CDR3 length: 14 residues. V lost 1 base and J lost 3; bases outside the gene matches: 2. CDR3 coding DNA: TGTGCCAGCAGCTTGCGACTAGCGGTCTACGAGCAGTACTTC. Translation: CASSLRLAVYEQYF.

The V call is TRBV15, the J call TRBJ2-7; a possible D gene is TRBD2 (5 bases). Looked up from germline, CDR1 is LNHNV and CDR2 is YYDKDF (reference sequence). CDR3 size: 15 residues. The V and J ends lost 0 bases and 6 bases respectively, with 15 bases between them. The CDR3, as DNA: TGTGCCACCAGCAGAGACGCGAAGGAGGCGCGCGAGCAGTACTTC. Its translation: CATSRDAKEAREQYF. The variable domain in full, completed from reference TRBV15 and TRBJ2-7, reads DAMVIQNPRYQVTQFGKPVTLSCSQTLNHNVMYWYQQKSSQAPKLLFHYYDKDFNNEADTPDNFQSRRPNTSFCFLDIRSPGLGDTAMYLCATSRDAKEAREQYFGPGTRLTVT.

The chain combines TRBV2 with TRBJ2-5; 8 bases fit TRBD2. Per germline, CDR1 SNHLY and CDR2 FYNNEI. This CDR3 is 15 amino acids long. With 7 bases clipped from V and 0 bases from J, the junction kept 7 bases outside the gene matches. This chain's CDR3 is CASIQQRGNQETQYF. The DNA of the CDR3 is TGTGCCAGCATACAACAGCGGGGGAACCAAGAGACCCAGTACTTC.

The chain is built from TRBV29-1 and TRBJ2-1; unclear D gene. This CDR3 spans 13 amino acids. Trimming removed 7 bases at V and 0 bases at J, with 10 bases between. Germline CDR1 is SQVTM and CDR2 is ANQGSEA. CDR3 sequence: CSGKSSSYNEQFF. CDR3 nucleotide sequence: TGCAGCGGGAAATCTAGCTCCTACAATGAGCAGTTCTTC.

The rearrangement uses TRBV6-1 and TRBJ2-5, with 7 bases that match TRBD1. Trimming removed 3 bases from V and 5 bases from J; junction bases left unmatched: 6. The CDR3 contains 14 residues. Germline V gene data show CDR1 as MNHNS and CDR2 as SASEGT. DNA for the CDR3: TGTGCCAGCAGTGATATACAGGGGTTCGAGACCCAGTACTTC. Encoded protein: CASSDIQGFETQYF.